The 24 T cell receptor beta chains in this list originate from one sample, sequenced in a study of blood T cell repertoires in COVID-19. Sequencing was performed with immunoSEQ multiplex PCR; in TCRdb, only in-frame clones are kept and a portion is missing. The sample has approximately 80,000 clones; roughly four fifths are singletons. Source material: peripheral blood. Every receptor here comes from a woman aged 70-85 years with acute or convalescent COVID-19.

The chain combines TRBV2 with TRBJ1-1; perhaps TRBD1 as D (5 bases). CDR3 length: 13 residues. Trimming shortened V by 7 bases and J by 8 bases, and 17 bases separated the two germline ends. Germline-derived CDR1 and CDR2 are SNHLY and FYNNEI. The CDR3 bases are TGTGCCAGCATTGGGGACCGGGGAGGGGAAGCTTTCTTT. Its protein is CASIGDRGGEAFF.

In its sample, this clone was seen a few times. The chain recombines TRBV2 with TRBJ2-7; tentative D call: TRBD2 (6 bases). Trimming removed 5 bases from V and 5 bases from J, with 13 bases in between. The germline V gene has CDR1 SNHLY and CDR2 FYNNEI. The CDR3 length is 13 residues. CDR3 sequence (DNA): TGTGCCAGCAGTCTCAAAGGGACTGACGAGCAGTACTTC. Translated, it gives CASSLKGTDEQYF.

This chain uses TRBV4-1 with TRBJ2-1; 7 bases map to TRBD1. The CDR3 covers 14 residues. CDR1 MGHRA and CDR2 YSYEKL come from the germline V gene. J was trimmed by 6 bases and V by 2 bases; bases with no gene match: 4. This CDR3 is CASSQQTGVNEQFF. In nucleotides, the CDR3 is TGCGCCAGCAGCCAACAAACAGGGGTCAATGAGCAGTTCTTC.

The V and J genes are TRBV11-2 and TRBJ2-3, with TRBD2 matching over 10 bases. Germline CDR1 is SGHAT and CDR2 is FQNNGV. This CDR3 spans 13 amino acids. The V gene end was trimmed by 5 bases and the J gene end by 4 bases; junction bases not matched to a gene: 0. The CDR3 protein is CASSLAGADTQYF. The CDR3 coding sequence is TGTGCCAGCAGCCTAGCGGGGGCAGATACGCAGTATTTT.

The rearrangement joins TRBV5-5 to TRBJ1-3, with TRBD1 matching over 7 bases. The germline V gene has CDR1 SGHKS and CDR2 YYEKEE (reference sequence). Trimming cost V 1 base and J 2 bases; bases outside gene matches: 3. The CDR3 is 15 amino acids. The CDR3 is CASSLRGLTGNTIYF. The CDR3 DNA follows: TGTGCCAGCAGCTTGAGGGGGCTAACTGGAAACACCATATATTTT.

The DNA of the CDR3 is TGTGCCAGCATCAGCTTCGGTTGGGACAGGGGAAACTATGGCTACACCTTC. Residues: CASISFGWDRGNYGYTF. The chain links TRBV7-9 to TRBJ1-2, with TRBD1 matching 10 bases. This CDR3 region has 17 residues. CDR1 is SEHNR, CDR2 FQNEAQ, per germline (reference sequence). The V and J ends lost 7 bases and 2 bases, in that order; junction bases with no gene match: 13.

This rearrangement joins TRBV4-1 to TRBJ2-1; 13 bases are shared with TRBD2. Germline CDR1 and CDR2: MGHRA and YSYEKL. The trim removed 5 bases at V and 7 bases at J, leaving 5 bases unmatched. The CDR3 is 15 amino acids. The CDR3 bases are TGCGCCAGCAGCTTAAGACTAGCGGGGGGAAATGAGCAGTTCTTC. This gives the protein CASSLRLAGGNEQFF.

The chain carries TRBV7-8 and TRBJ1-1; D call uncertain. Trimming took 1 base from V and 1 from J, leaving 10 bases between them. The CDR3 has 15 amino acids. Looked up from germline, CDR1 is SGHVS and CDR2 is FQNEAQ. The CDR3 here is CASSLGAFANTEAFF. Here the CDR3 DNA reads TGTGCCAGCAGCTTAGGAGCGTTCGCGAACACTGAAGCTTTCTTT.

The chain employs TRBV2 and TRBJ2-1; TRBD2 matches at 7 bases. V gave up 4 bases and J gave up 0 bases; unmatched junction bases: 3. Germline V lookup: CDR1 SNHLY, CDR2 FYNNEI. CDR3 length equals 15 residues. The DNA for the CDR3 is TGTGCCAGCAGTGCTCGCGGGGGCTCCTACAATGAGCAGTTCTTC. It is translated as CASSARGGSYNEQFF.

This clone was seen once. This chain joins TRBV5-4 and TRBJ1-1, with 8 bases identical to TRBD1. Trimming cost V 4 bases and J 4 bases; bases outside gene matches: 9. The germline gives CDR1 SGHNT, CDR2 YYREEE (reference sequence). The CDR3 extends over 15 amino acids. CDR3 coding DNA: TGTGCCAGCAGCGCCGGACAGGGCCTCGGCACTGAAGCTTTCTTT. This translates into CASSAGQGLGTEAFF.

This clone was picked up a small number of times. The chain is built from TRBV6-5 and TRBJ1-2; TRBD1 is a possible D gene (6 bases). Germline CDR1 is MNHEY and CDR2 is SVGAGI. The germline V and J ends were trimmed by 2 bases and 6 bases, with 10 bases remaining between them. The CDR3 sequence is 13 residues long. CDR3 coding DNA: TGTGCCAGCAGTTACCGGGACAATGATGGCTACACCTTC. This translates into CASSYRDNDGYTF.

The genes are TRBV18 and TRBJ2-6; D uncertain. Between the trimmed V and J ends, which lost 5 bases and 1 base, there was a span of 6 bases. CDR1 and CDR2 from the germline V gene are KGHSH and LQKENI. The CDR3 covers 14 residues. The CDR3 sequence is CASSISSGANVLTF. The CDR3 DNA reads as TGTGCCAGCTCAATTTCTTCTGGGGCCAACGTCCTGACTTTC.

This clone was detected once. This sequence joins TRBV23-1 and TRBJ2-3; D gene uncertain. TRBV23-1 qualifies as an ORF whose function is uncertain. The CDR3 contains 13 residues. CDR3: CGLLTSRGDTQYF. CDR3 nucleotide sequence: TGCGGCCTCCTTACCTCGAGAGGAGATACGCAGTATTTT.

The V call is TRBV10-1, the J call TRBJ1-4, with D tentatively TRBD1 (5 bases). Trimming left V 0 bases short and J 3 bases short, with 17 bases between. Germline V gene sequence: CDR1 WNHNN, CDR2 SYGVQD (reference sequence). The CDR3 is 18 residues long. CDR3 bases: TGCGCCAGCAGTGAGTCGTCGGGAGGGCGAGGGGCTAATGAAAAACTGTTTTTT. Protein sequence: CASSESSGGRGANEKLFF.

This clone was observed once. The chain is built from TRBV12-2 and TRBJ2-1; no DNA check was done on the table's D call, TRBD2. TRBV12-2 is a pseudogene locus. CDR3 length: 15 residues. CDR3 in amino acids: CASRTNGTSINEQFF. For the CDR3, the DNA is TGTGCAAGTCGCACGAACGGGACTAGCATAAATGAGCAGTTCTTC.

The chain recombines TRBV27 with TRBJ1-1; D possibly corresponds to TRBD1 (5 bases). The V end was cut by 9 bases, the J end by 0 bases, with 14 bases between. The CDR3 has 14 amino acids. Per germline, CDR1 MNHEY and CDR2 SMNVEV (reference sequence). The CDR3 here is CARRGRRVNTEAFF. CDR3 bases: TGTGCCAGGCGGGGCAGGCGTGTGAACACTGAAGCTTTCTTT.

The chain links TRBV18 to TRBJ1-1; 8 bases are a match to TRBD1. The CDR3 is 16 residues long. After removal of 4 bases from V and 4 bases from J, the junction contained 11 bases not matched to a gene. Per germline, CDR1 KGHSH and CDR2 LQKENI. The DNA of the CDR3 is TGTGCCAGCTCACAAAGTGGAACTACAGGGGGCACTGAAGCTTTCTTT. As protein: CASSQSGTTGGTEAFF.

The rearrangement uses TRBV7-2 and TRBJ2-5; 13 bases align to TRBD2. The CDR3 covers 14 residues. With 5 bases clipped from V and 4 bases from J, the junction kept 1 base outside the gene matches. CDR1 is SGHTA and CDR2 is FQGNSA in the germline V gene. CDR3 sequence reads: CASSRLAGGETQYF. The CDR3 DNA reads as TGTGCCAGCAGCAGACTAGCGGGGGGAGAGACCCAGTACTTC.

This rearrangement joins TRBV9 to TRBJ2-1; weak D call: TRBD2 (6 bases). Germline assignment: CDR1 SGDLS and CDR2 YYNGEE. Trimming left V 0 bases short and J 8 bases short, with 24 bases between. There are 18 residues in the CDR3. CDR3 amino acids: CASSVAGSHRGGFYEQFF. CDR3 bases: TGTGCCAGCAGCGTAGCCGGCTCCCACCGAGGAGGGTTCTATGAGCAGTTCTTC.

CDR3 in DNA: TGTGCCACCAGCAGTGACTCTGGCGGACTAGCAAGGGATGAGCAGTTCTTC. The encoded protein is CATSSDSGGLARDEQFF. The chain links TRBV15 to TRBJ2-1; TRBD2 aligns across 8 bases. V dropped 3 bases and J dropped 8; count of bases not matched to a gene: 15. Germline CDR1 is LNHNV and CDR2 is YYDKDF (reference sequence). The CDR3 runs to 17 residues. The full variable domain, with the rest looked up from reference TRBV15 and TRBJ2-1, is DAMVIQNPRYQVTQFGKPVTLSCSQTLNHNVMYWYQQKSSQAPKLLFHYYDKDFNNEADTPDNFQSRRPNTSFCFLDIRSPGLGDTAMYLCATSSDSGGLARDEQFFGPGTRLTVL.

This clone was picked up one time. J is TRBJ1-2 and V is TRBV6-1, with 10 nucleotides matching TRBD1. V lost 1 base, J lost 5 bases, and 4 bases stayed unmatched. This CDR3 region has 15 residues. The germline gives CDR1 MNHNS, CDR2 SASEGT. CDR3 loop: CASSEEDRGTYGYTF. CDR3 nucleotides: TGTGCCAGCAGTGAAGAGGACAGGGGGACATATGGCTACACCTTC.

V and J are TRBV5-1 and TRBJ2-1; D remains unclear. Trimming cost V 1 base and J 10 bases, with 9 bases left between them. The germline CDR1 and CDR2 sequences are SGHRS and YFSETQ. The CDR3 loop spans 12 amino acids. CDR3 sequence reads: CASSLLSGEQFF. The CDR3, as DNA: TGCGCCAGCAGCTTGTTATCAGGCGAGCAGTTCTTC. Based on the CDR3 plus reference TRBV5-1 and TRBJ2-1, the full variable domain is KAGVTQTPRYLIKTRGQQVTLSCSPISGHRSVSWYQQTPGQGLQFLFEYFSETQRNKGNFPGRFSGRQFSNSRSEMNVSTLELGDSALYLCASSLLSGEQFFGPGTRLTVL.

The chain joins TRBV3-1 (or the pseudogene TRBV3-2) to TRBJ1-2, with 8 bases fitting TRBD1. Germline loops: CDR1 LGHDT, CDR2 YNNKEL (reference sequence). The CDR3 sequence is 16 residues long. Trimming removed 0 bases from V and 7 bases from J; junction bases left unmatched: 10. CDR3 DNA: TGTGCCAGCAGCCAAGAGGCGATGGACAGGGCAGGTGGCTACACCTTC. Translating gives CASSQEAMDRAGGYTF.

V usage is TRBV19 and J usage is TRBJ2-1; 7 bases align to TRBD1. J lost 6 bases, V lost 3 bases, and 5 bases had no gene match. The CDR3 extends over 14 amino acids. CDR1 and CDR2 from the germline V gene are LNHDA and SQIVND (reference sequence). The CDR3 protein is CASSILWDSNEQFF. CDR3 sequence (DNA): TGTGCCAGTAGTATTTTATGGGACAGCAATGAGCAGTTCTTC. The variable domain in full, with the rest retrieved from reference TRBV19 and TRBJ2-1, is DGGITQSPKYLFRKEGQNVTLSCEQNLNHDAMYWYRQDPGQGLRLIYYSQIVNDFQKGDIAEGYSVSREKKESFPLTVTSAQKNPTAFYLCASSILWDSNEQFFGPGTRLTVL.